A single T cell receptor beta chain is shown here with its context. Its antigen is still unknown. An end of the junction does not agree with germline; a read error may underlie this. The bulk TCR libraries were made with methods described before and with listed TCR primers. Each CDR3 protein gets one entry after TCRdb re-called the PCR reads with MiXCR. Among some 100,000 distinct CDR3 sequences listed, under 20% were seen once. This entry is derived from a study of molecular identifiers for immune sequencing clone quantification. On the study more broadly: Replicate RNA came from around 18,000 or 91,000 naive CD8 cells and was split five ways, and four parts were sequenced.

The authors sorted naive CD8 T cells as CD8+CD4-CCR7+CD45RA+. General study findings and limits: Among under 1.1 million naive cells, spiked Jurkat TCR RNA from a single cell was reportedly detectable.

The CDR3 runs 11 residues. CDR1 and CDR2 (germline): GTSNPN, SVGIG (reference sequence). Material: naive CD8+ T cells from blood, with Jurkat cell RNA spiked in. Subset specified: FACS-sorted CD8+CD4-CCR7+CD45RA+ naive T cells. The chain recombines TRBV30 with TRBJ2-1; D is possibly TRBD1 (5 bases). This clonotype was sampled from a human donor in good health. Some libraries in this study had Jurkat cell RNA spiked in. The CDR3 bases are TGTGCCTGGGACAGTTACAATGAGCGGTTCTTC. Its translation: CAWDSYNERFF.